What follows are 32 T cell receptor beta chains derived from one specimen sequenced in a study of technical replicates of blood from a handful of donors. Some clones are missing from TCRdb's copy, which holds only in-frame ones; the method was immunoSEQ multiplex PCR. The table shows 87,000 or so clones, with 95% occurring only once. The source material was T cells isolated from PBMCs. All receptors come from a human donor in good health.

The genes are TRBV5-4 and TRBJ2-7; D remains ambiguous. CDR1 and CDR2 from the germline V gene are SGHNT and YYREEE (reference sequence). The CDR3 runs to 14 residues. V lost 0 bases and J lost 2, with 9 bases in between. DNA for the CDR3: TGTGCCAGCAGCTTGGGTCCAGCGACCTACGAGCAGTACTTC. Translating gives CASSLGPATYEQYF. Filled out from reference TRBV5-4 and TRBJ2-7, the complete variable domain reads ETGVTQSPTHLIKTRGQQVTLRCSSQSGHNTVSWYQQALGQGPQFIFQYYREEENGRGNFPPRFSGLQFPNYSSELNVNALELDDSALYLCASSLGPATYEQYFGPGTRLTVT.

The CDR3 coding sequence is TGTGCCAGCAGCTTACAAACTAGCGGGAGACACGAGCAGTACTTC. Its translation is CASSLQTSGRHEQYF. V and J are TRBV7-3 and TRBJ2-7; 11 bases agree with TRBD2. CDR1 and CDR2 from the germline V gene are SGHTA and FQGTGA. CDR3 size: 15 residues. Unmatched junction bases numbered 5, after V lost 2 bases and J lost 5 bases.

The genes are TRBV7-9 and TRBJ1-4, with D uncertain. Germline V lookup: CDR1 SEHNR, CDR2 FQNEAQ (reference sequence). The CDR3 spans 11 residues. Trimming removed 6 bases from V and 4 bases from J, with 3 bases in between. The CDR3 DNA reads TGTGCCAGCAGGAGTAATGAAAAACTGTTTTTT. This sequence encodes CASRSNEKLFF. Combining the CDR3 with reference TRBV7-9 and TRBJ1-4 gives the whole variable domain DTGVSQNPRHKITKRGQNVTFRCDPISEHNRLYWYRQTLGQGPEFLTYFQNEAQLEKSRLLSDRFSAERPKGSFSTLEIQRTEQGDSAMYLCASRSNEKLFFGSGTQLSVL.

The chain joins TRBV6-5 to TRBJ2-1, with 10 nucleotides matching TRBD2. With 5 bases clipped from V and 7 bases from J, the junction kept 5 bases outside the gene matches. Germline V gene data show CDR1 as MNHEY and CDR2 as SVGAGI. CDR3 length: 14 residues. The CDR3 is CASSPSGSGNEQFF. DNA of the CDR3: TGTGCCAGCAGTCCTAGCGGGAGCGGAAATGAGCAGTTCTTC.

The J gene is TRBJ2-1, the V gene TRBV7-2; tentative D call: TRBD1 (5 bases). Germline CDR1 SGHTA, CDR2 FQGNSA. The germline V and J ends were trimmed by 2 bases and 9 bases, with 14 bases remaining between them. This CDR3 is 14 amino acids long. Written as DNA, the CDR3 is TGTGCCAGCAGCTTAATGGGGCCCTCCAGTGAGCAGTTCTTC. Translated, it gives CASSLMGPSSEQFF. Based on the CDR3 plus reference TRBV7-2 and TRBJ2-1, the full variable domain is GAGVSQSPSNKVTEKGKDVELRCDPISGHTALYWYRQSLGQGLEFLIYFQGNSAPDKSGLPSDRFSAERTGGSVSTLTIQRTQQEDSAVYLCASSLMGPSSEQFFGPGTRLTVL.

This chain uses TRBV4-3 with TRBJ1-1, with D unresolved. Germline lookup yields CDR1 LGHNA and CDR2 YSLEER. Trimming took 0 bases from V and 0 from J, leaving 8 bases between them. This CDR3 region has 15 residues. The CDR3 loop is CASSQEREVNTEAFF. The DNA of the CDR3 is TGCGCCAGCAGCCAAGAAAGGGAGGTGAACACTGAAGCTTTCTTT.

The J gene is TRBJ1-2, the V gene TRBV10-1, with D unresolved. The CDR3 is 13 residues long. Looked up from germline, CDR1 is WNHNN and CDR2 is SYGVQD (reference sequence). V lost 2 bases and J 0 bases, leaving 4 bases between the germline ends. The CDR3 here is CASSEDTNYGYTF. CDR3 nucleotides: TGCGCCAGCAGTGAGGACACTAACTATGGCTACACCTTC.

This sequence joins TRBV28 and TRBJ2-3; maybe TRBD1 (5 bases). Deletions cut 3 bases from V and 5 bases from J, with 15 bases between. Per germline, CDR1 MDHEN and CDR2 SYDVKM. The CDR3 covers 15 residues. This CDR3 reads CASSLIGARQDTQYF. In DNA, the CDR3 is TGTGCCAGCAGTTTGATTGGGGCGCGCCAAGATACGCAGTATTTT.

V and J are TRBV9 and TRBJ2-2, with a weak D call TRBD1 (6 bases). V was clipped by 4 bases and J by 5 bases, with 18 bases between them. CDR1 is SGDLS, CDR2 YYNGEE, per germline. The CDR3 has 16 amino acids. The CDR3 nucleotides read TGTGCCAGCAGCATCCGGGACATCAAATTTACCGGGGAGCTGTTTTTT. Translating gives CASSIRDIKFTGELFF.

The V gene is TRBV28, the J gene TRBJ1-2, with D possibly matching TRBD1 (6 bases). The V end lost 6 bases, the J end lost 0 bases, and 26 bases lay between the germline ends. Per germline, CDR1 MDHEN and CDR2 SYDVKM. This CDR3 has 19 residues. Written as DNA, the CDR3 is TGTGCCAGCAGCCAACCCTACTGGAAGGGGGTACCAACTAACTATGGCTACACCTTC. It is translated as CASSQPYWKGVPTNYGYTF.

CDR3 region: CASSLTSGSLNEQFF. For the CDR3, the DNA is TGCGCCAGCAGTCTGACTAGCGGGAGCCTCAATGAGCAGTTCTTC. The chain employs TRBV4-1 and TRBJ2-1; 12 nucleotides match TRBD2. The CDR3 runs 15 residues. The germline gives CDR1 MGHRA, CDR2 YSYEKL. J lost 6 bases, V lost 6 bases, and 6 bases had no gene match.

The chain is built from TRBV7-9 and TRBJ2-5; perhaps TRBD1 as D (5 bases). There are 18 residues in the CDR3. Trimming took off 1 base at V and 0 bases at J, with 18 bases between the two ends. Germline CDR1 is SEHNR and CDR2 is FQNEAQ (reference sequence). CDR3 sequence (DNA): TGTGCCAGCAGCTTAGGCCTTTCAGGGAATCAGTACCAAGAGACCCAGTACTTC. Translation gives CASSLGLSGNQYQETQYF.

The chain recombines TRBV19 with TRBJ2-7; TRBD1 is a possible D gene (6 bases). Germline V gives CDR1 LNHDA, CDR2 SQIVND (reference sequence). Deletions cut 4 bases from V and 3 bases from J, with 16 bases between. CDR3 length: 15 amino acids. The CDR3 DNA sequence: TGTGCCAGTAGTACTAGGGAGCAGGGGAACTACGAGCAGTACTTC. It translates to CASSTREQGNYEQYF.

The chain combines TRBV27 with TRBJ2-7; 9 bases map to TRBD1. Per germline, CDR1 MNHEY and CDR2 SMNVEV (reference sequence). This CDR3 spans 15 amino acids. J gave up 4 bases and V 3 bases, and 7 bases lay outside the gene matches. CDR3 nucleotides: TGTGCCAGCAGTTTTGGACAGGGGATTTCTTACGAGCAGTACTTC. This encodes CASSFGQGISYEQYF.

The chain joins TRBV9 to TRBJ1-1; 7 bases align to TRBD1. With 3 bases clipped from V and 1 base from J, the junction kept 3 bases outside the gene matches. The CDR3 is made up of 14 amino acids. Looked up from germline, CDR1 is SGDLS and CDR2 is YYNGEE. The DNA of the CDR3 is TGTGCCAGCAGCGGGACAGGATCGAACACTGAAGCTTTCTTT. As protein: CASSGTGSNTEAFF.

The chain employs TRBV29-1 and TRBJ1-1, with 7 bases lining up with TRBD1. The length of the CDR3 is 13 residues. V lost 4 bases, J lost 4 bases, and 6 bases stayed unmatched. Germline CDR1 is SQVTM and CDR2 is ANQGSEA. The CDR3 DNA is TGCAGCGTTGGGGACAGCCTTAGCACTGAAGCTTTCTTT. It codes for CSVGDSLSTEAFF.

The V call is TRBV25-1, the J call TRBJ2-1; 9 bases are shared with TRBD2. This CDR3 is built from 16 residues. J lost 4 bases, V lost 6 bases, and 10 bases had no gene match. Germline V gene sequence: CDR1 MGHDK, CDR2 SYGVNS. The CDR3 sequence is CASRSVQREVYNEQFF. In DNA, the CDR3 is TGTGCCAGCAGGAGTGTCCAGCGGGAGGTTTACAATGAGCAGTTCTTC.

Remarks on this clone: A read error may account for a junction end that differs from germline. This chain links TRBV29-1 with TRBJ1-5; 9 bases are a match to TRBD1. CDR3 length: 15 amino acids. The germline V gene has CDR1 SQVTM and CDR2 ANQGSEA. CDR3 protein: CSVEPPTGGNQPQHF. CDR3 coding DNA: TGCAGCGTTGAACCCCCCACAGGGGGCAACCAGCCCCAGCATTTT. The variable domain in full, with the rest retrieved from reference TRBV29-1 and TRBJ1-5, is SAVISQKPSRDICQRGTSLTIQCQVDSQVTMMFWYRQQPGQSLTLIATANQGSEATYESGFVIDKFPISRPNLTFSTLTVSNMSPEDSSIYLCSVEPPTGGNQPQHFGDGTRLSIL.

This chain connects TRBV6-5 to TRBJ1-1; 7 bases are shared with TRBD1. The CDR3 contains 12 residues. Germline CDR1 MNHEY, CDR2 SVGAGI. V trimming: 5 bases; J trimming: 4 bases; junction bases outside the gene matches: 1. The CDR3 region is CASSQGGTEAFF. In DNA form, the CDR3 reads TGTGCCAGCAGTCAGGGGGGCACTGAAGCTTTCTTT.

The chain is built from TRBV29-1 and TRBJ2-7; a possible D gene is TRBD1 (5 bases). The germline V gene has CDR1 SQVTM and CDR2 ANQGSEA. Trimming shortened V by 4 bases and J by 0 bases, and 10 bases separated the two germline ends. The CDR3 spans 13 residues. The CDR3, as DNA: TGCAGCGTTGGACAGCCCAGCTCCTACGAGCAGTACTTC. Protein: CSVGQPSSYEQYF.

The V and J genes are TRBV7-3 and TRBJ1-4; TRBD1 matches at 7 bases. Germline loops: CDR1 SGHTA, CDR2 FQGTGA. The CDR3 loop spans 15 amino acids. V lost 11 bases and J lost 4; bases outside the gene matches: 13. CDR3 DNA sequence: TGTGCCTGCCAAAAACCAGGGGGATGTAATGAAAAACTGTTTTTT. Amino acids: CACQKPGGCNEKLFF.

The rearrangement links TRBV5-1 to TRBJ1-3; a weak D match, TRBD1 (6 bases). CDR1 and CDR2 (germline): SGHRS, YFSETQ. Trimming removed 4 bases at V and 1 base at J, with 15 bases between. CDR3 length: 16 amino acids. In DNA, the CDR3 is TGCGCCAGCAGCCCGGCGGGGGCTGAATCTGGAAACACCATATATTTT. Protein: CASSPAGAESGNTIYF.

The chain couples TRBV5-4 to TRBJ2-7, with D maybe TRBD1 (5 bases). Germline CDR1 is SGHNT and CDR2 is YYREEE (reference sequence). CDR3 size: 11 residues. The ends were cut back, 2 bases at V and 11 bases at J, with 11 bases in the middle. The CDR3 region is CASSLGDREYF. The CDR3 nucleotides read TGTGCCAGCAGCTTAGGGGATAGAGAGTACTTC.

The V call is TRBV5-1, the J call TRBJ2-7, with a weak D call TRBD1 (7 bases). CDR3 length: 15 residues. The V and J ends lost 4 bases and 2 bases respectively, with 16 bases between them. CDR1 and CDR2 (germline): SGHRS, YFSETQ. CDR3 coding DNA: TGCGCCAGCAGCGTGGAGGGGACAGACGCCTACGAGCAGTACTTC. It yields the protein CASSVEGTDAYEQYF.

J is TRBJ2-3 and V is TRBV27, with D tentatively TRBD2 (6 bases). Germline values: CDR1 MNHEY, CDR2 SMNVEV (reference sequence). The CDR3 has 16 residues. V lost 0 bases to trimming and J lost 5 bases, with 15 bases between them. DNA for the CDR3: TGTGCCAGCAGTTTATCGGGCGGGAAGTTGGTAGATACGCAGTATTTT. Encoded protein: CASSLSGGKLVDTQYF.

The chain has TRBV7-9 and TRBJ2-7; 10 nucleotides line up with TRBD2. Germline CDR1 SEHNR, CDR2 FQNEAQ (reference sequence). Trimming removed 4 bases from V and 3 bases from J; junction bases left unmatched: 6. The CDR3 runs 15 residues. The CDR3 DNA follows: TGTGCCAGCAGCTACGGACTAGCGGCCCACTACGAGCAGTACTTC. It translates to CASSYGLAAHYEQYF.

The rearrangement uses TRBV9 and TRBJ2-7; D possibly corresponds to TRBD1 (6 bases). CDR1 and CDR2 (germline): SGDLS, YYNGEE. V was trimmed by 3 bases and J by 3 bases, leaving 10 bases between them. The CDR3 extends over 13 amino acids. The CDR3 region is CASSGKQGYEQYF. The DNA for the CDR3 is TGTGCCAGCAGCGGGAAACAGGGCTACGAGCAGTACTTC.

The V call is TRBV28, the J call TRBJ2-1, with TRBD1 matching over 10 bases. Losses at the gene ends were 6 bases for V and 9 bases for J; bases not matched to a gene: 5. Germline loops: CDR1 MDHEN, CDR2 SYDVKM. CDR3 length: 13 amino acids. The CDR3 protein is CASRGDRGSEQFF. The CDR3 DNA follows: TGTGCCAGCAGGGGGGACAGGGGTAGTGAGCAGTTCTTC.

The chain is built from TRBV6-5 and TRBJ2-7, with 8 bases that match TRBD2. This CDR3 spans 13 amino acids. Per the germline V gene, CDR1 is MNHEY and CDR2 is SVGAGI. With 7 bases clipped from V and 4 bases from J, the junction kept 6 bases outside the gene matches. In DNA, the CDR3 is TGTGCCAGCACAGCGGGAGATCGGTACGAGCAGTACTTC. Amino acids: CASTAGDRYEQYF.

J is TRBJ2-1 and V is TRBV5-1, with D possibly TRBD1 on 6 matching bases. The CDR3 consists of 19 residues. Germline V CDR1 and CDR2: SGHRS, YFSETQ. Trimming shortened V by 3 bases and J by 0 bases, and 22 bases separated the two germline ends. CDR3 region: CASSSRDTVSSPSYNEQFF. Here the CDR3 DNA reads TGCGCCAGCAGCTCCCGGGACACGGTGAGTTCCCCCTCCTACAATGAGCAGTTCTTC.

CDR3 loop: CASSVGGTGVNQPQHF. The CDR3 bases are TGTGCCAGCAGCGTAGGCGGGACAGGGGTCAATCAGCCCCAGCATTTT. The chain employs TRBV9 and TRBJ1-5; TRBD1 matches 10 bases. The V gene end was trimmed by 0 bases and the J gene end by 3 bases; junction bases not matched to a gene: 3. Looked up from germline, CDR1 is SGDLS and CDR2 is YYNGEE. The CDR3 sequence is 16 residues long.

This chain links TRBV6-5 with TRBJ2-3, with 9 bases lining up with TRBD1. After removal of 9 bases from V and 6 bases from J, the junction contained 13 bases not matched to a gene. CDR3 length equals 15 residues. Germline V gene lookup returns CDR1 MNHEY and CDR2 SVGAGI. The CDR3 is CASLAGTGLGDTQYF. DNA for the CDR3: TGTGCCAGTCTAGCAGGGACAGGGCTAGGGGATACGCAGTATTTT.